Following are 18 T cell receptor beta chains from one sample sequenced in a study of shared clonotypes between healthy human individuals. Sequencing used immunoSEQ multiplex PCR; TCRdb keeps in-frame clones, though not all of them. The sample holds some 1,600,000 clones, 95% to 99% seen once. The sample comprised naive CD4+ T cells sorted from blood. This sample's subset: CD45RA+ positively selected. These TCRs come from a young man in good health.

The chain is built from TRBV15 and TRBJ2-7; the D gene could be TRBD1 or TRBD2 (6 bases each). Per germline, CDR1 LNHNV and CDR2 YYDKDF (reference sequence). The CDR3 is made up of 16 amino acids. The V end was cut by 5 bases, the J end by 1 base, with 18 bases between. Here the CDR3 DNA reads TGTGCCACCAGCGGGGGGCTGTTTGCGGGATCCTACGAGCAGTACTTC. Encoded protein: CATSGGLFAGSYEQYF.

This clone was recorded once. The chain couples TRBV9 to TRBJ2-7; D is perhaps TRBD1 (6 bases). The germline gives CDR1 SGDLS, CDR2 YYNGEE. V was pared by 3 bases and J by 6 bases, with 10 bases between. The CDR3 is 12 amino acids. The DNA for the CDR3 is TGTGCCAGCAGCGCCCGAGGGGGCGAGCAGTACTTC. The encoded protein is CASSARGGEQYF.

This chain uses TRBV19 with TRBJ2-7, with D unresolved. The CDR3 contains 13 residues. Germline assignment: CDR1 LNHDA and CDR2 SQIVND (reference sequence). Trimming stripped 6 bases from V and 3 bases from J, with 12 bases between. This CDR3 is CASRSDRRYEQYF. CDR3 coding DNA: TGTGCCAGTAGGTCAGATAGGCGCTACGAGCAGTACTTC.

This chain connects TRBV5-6 to TRBJ2-5; a weak D match, TRBD1 (5 bases). Looked up from germline, CDR1 is SGHDT and CDR2 is YYEEEE. Between the trimmed V and J ends, which lost 1 base and 3 bases, there was a span of 10 bases. The CDR3 runs to 14 residues. The CDR3 DNA reads TGTGCCAGCAGCTTGCGGCTAGGGGAAGAGACCCAGTACTTC. Residues: CASSLRLGEETQYF.

The chain carries TRBV2 and TRBJ2-2; perhaps TRBD1 as D (6 bases). The germline gives CDR1 SNHLY, CDR2 FYNNEI. There are 16 residues in the CDR3. Trimming stripped 4 bases from V and 0 bases from J, with 12 bases between. CDR3 DNA: TGTGCCAGCAGTGGGGACACAACATCGAACACCGGGGAGCTGTTTTTT. Encoded protein: CASSGDTTSNTGELFF.

In regard to this clone: Different DNA sequences within this sample yield the same CDR3. The chain has TRBV20-1 and TRBJ2-5, with no clear D. V shed 3 bases and J shed 5 bases, with 4 bases lying between them. CDR3 length: 10 amino acids. The germline gives CDR1 DFQATT, CDR2 SNEGSKA (reference sequence). CDR3 loop: CSARRETQYF. CDR3 coding DNA: TGCAGTGCTAGGAGGGAGACCCAGTACTTC.

The rearrangement uses TRBV6-6 and TRBJ2-6; no clear D. The CDR3 extends over 14 amino acids. V was trimmed by 2 bases and J by 9 bases, leaving 11 bases between them. CDR1 and CDR2 from the germline V gene are MNHNY and SVGAGI (reference sequence). This CDR3 is CASSYNADINVLTF. The CDR3 region has the DNA TGTGCCAGCAGTTACAACGCGGATATCAACGTCCTGACTTTC.

About this clone itself: Other nucleotide sequences from this sample produce the same CDR3. The J gene is TRBJ1-4, the V gene TRBV20-1; D not resolved. The ends were cut back, 5 bases at V and 0 bases at J, with 1 base in the middle. This CDR3 contains 11 residues. Per the germline V gene, CDR1 is DFQATT and CDR2 is SNEGSKA (reference sequence). The CDR3 sequence: CSASTNEKLFF. In DNA form, the CDR3 reads TGCAGTGCTTCAACTAATGAAAAACTGTTTTTT.

V gene TRBV15 combines with J gene TRBJ2-5, with TRBD1 matching 7 bases. CDR1 is LNHNV and CDR2 is YYDKDF in the germline V gene (reference sequence). Trimming took 0 bases from V and 0 from J; bases not matched to a gene: 4. The CDR3 sequence is 16 residues long. This CDR3 is CATSREDRRYQETQYF. Written as DNA, the CDR3 is TGTGCCACCAGCAGAGAGGACAGGAGGTACCAAGAGACCCAGTACTTC. The whole variable domain, remainder taken from reference TRBV15 and TRBJ2-5, is DAMVIQNPRYQVTQFGKPVTLSCSQTLNHNVMYWYQQKSSQAPKLLFHYYDKDFNNEADTPDNFQSRRPNTSFCFLDIRSPGLGDTAMYLCATSREDRRYQETQYFGPGTRLLVL.

The chain joins TRBV6-1 to TRBJ2-5; no reliable D call. Trimming took off 7 bases at V and 10 bases at J, with 13 bases between the two ends. CDR1 is MNHNS and CDR2 is SASEGT in the germline V gene. The CDR3 has 11 amino acids. The CDR3 DNA is TGTGCCAGCATTCTCGCGTGGTTCCAGTACTTC. Its protein product is CASILAWFQYF.

This sequence joins TRBV9 and TRBJ2-7; D is tentatively TRBD1 or TRBD2 (5 bases each). The CDR3 consists of 14 residues. Per the germline V gene, CDR1 is SGDLS and CDR2 is YYNGEE. V lost 2 bases and J 5 bases, leaving 14 bases between the germline ends. As DNA, the CDR3 is TGTGCCAGCAGCGTGAGGGGAGCGAGGGACGAGCAGTACTTC. Residues: CASSVRGARDEQYF.

The chain has TRBV18 and TRBJ2-7, with 10 bases lining up with TRBD2. This CDR3 is 16 amino acids long. Germline V lookup: CDR1 KGHSH, CDR2 LQKENI. J lost 0 bases, V lost 5 bases, and 7 bases had no gene match. This CDR3 reads CASSLIRLAGSYEQYF. The DNA of the CDR3 is TGTGCCAGCTCATTAATCAGACTAGCGGGCTCCTACGAGCAGTACTTC.

The chain links TRBV7-9 to TRBJ2-1; D gene uncertain. CDR1 is SEHNR, CDR2 FQNEAQ, per germline (reference sequence). This CDR3 comprises 16 residues. V was shortened by 1 base and J by 0 bases, with 10 bases between the two germline ends. The CDR3 region is CASSLGKALSYNEQFF. The CDR3 nucleotides are TGTGCCAGCAGCTTAGGAAAGGCCCTCTCCTACAATGAGCAGTTCTTC.

J is TRBJ2-1 and V is TRBV19, with D possibly TRBD2 on 6 matching bases. Per germline, CDR1 LNHDA and CDR2 SQIVND (reference sequence). The CDR3 extends over 15 amino acids. V lost 3 bases to trimming and J lost 5 bases, with 14 bases between them. CDR3 region: CASSILLASNNEQFF. In DNA form, the CDR3 reads TGTGCCAGTAGTATTTTACTAGCAAGTAACAATGAGCAGTTCTTC.

The V gene is TRBV27, the J gene TRBJ2-1, with 7 bases matching TRBD2. Unmatched junction bases numbered 3, after V lost 4 bases and J lost 6 bases. Per germline, CDR1 MNHEY and CDR2 SMNVEV (reference sequence). This CDR3 contains 13 residues. The DNA of the CDR3 is TGTGCCAGCAGTTCGACTAGCAGCAATGAGCAGTTCTTC. Translated, it gives CASSSTSSNEQFF.

The CDR3 region has the DNA TGCGCCAGCAGCCAAGATGTTGGTACAAACACCTACAATGAGCAGTTCTTC. It specifies CASSQDVGTNTYNEQFF. This sequence joins TRBV4-1 and TRBJ2-1; D unresolved. The CDR3 is 17 amino acids. CDR1 MGHRA and CDR2 YSYEKL come from the germline V gene. V dropped 0 bases and J dropped 2 bases, with 14 bases sitting between them.

This chain connects TRBV5-5 to TRBJ2-1; D unclear. Between the trimmed V and J ends, which lost 0 bases and 5 bases, there was a span of 15 bases. Germline CDR1 SGHKS, CDR2 YYEKEE (reference sequence). This CDR3 has 16 amino acids. CDR3 protein: CASSLVIAQEDNEQFF. CDR3 nucleotides: TGTGCCAGCAGCTTGGTCATAGCTCAGGAAGACAATGAGCAGTTCTTC.

The chain has TRBV5-6 and TRBJ1-1; D uncertain. The CDR3 has 18 residues. Trimming pared 0 bases from V and 6 bases from J, leaving 24 bases between. CDR1 SGHDT and CDR2 YYEEEE come from the germline V gene. The CDR3 sequence: CASSLASFFGDSGAEAFF. CDR3 nucleotides: TGTGCCAGCAGCTTGGCGAGTTTTTTTGGGGATTCGGGCGCTGAAGCTTTCTTT.